This T cell receptor (beta chain) was found in a study of diagnostic markers for celiac disease (dated by TCRdb to 2020 to 2021). The sequencer was an Illumina MiSeq. TCRdb reprocessed the reads; each CDR3 protein sequence makes one entry, and DNA is unavailable. The table for this sample shows several hundred distinct CDR3 sequences. The biggest ten clones account for approximately 22% of the sample. Frequency indicates this clonotype is large (0.1 to 1%); no count is kept. What antigen it recognizes has not been identified. In the germline V gene, CDR1 corresponds to MNHEY and CDR2 to SVGEGT. The CDR3 holds 11 amino acids from the cysteine to the phenylalanine. Nucleotide data are not available.

The sequencing input was either unsorted cells or a sorted T cell fraction (not recorded which). This clonotype was sampled from a human donor. This table probably holds off-target reads from a library built for another chain. In this chain, TRBV6-2 or TRBV6-3 is recombined with TRBJ2-7. The CDR3 reads CASSDFYEQYF.